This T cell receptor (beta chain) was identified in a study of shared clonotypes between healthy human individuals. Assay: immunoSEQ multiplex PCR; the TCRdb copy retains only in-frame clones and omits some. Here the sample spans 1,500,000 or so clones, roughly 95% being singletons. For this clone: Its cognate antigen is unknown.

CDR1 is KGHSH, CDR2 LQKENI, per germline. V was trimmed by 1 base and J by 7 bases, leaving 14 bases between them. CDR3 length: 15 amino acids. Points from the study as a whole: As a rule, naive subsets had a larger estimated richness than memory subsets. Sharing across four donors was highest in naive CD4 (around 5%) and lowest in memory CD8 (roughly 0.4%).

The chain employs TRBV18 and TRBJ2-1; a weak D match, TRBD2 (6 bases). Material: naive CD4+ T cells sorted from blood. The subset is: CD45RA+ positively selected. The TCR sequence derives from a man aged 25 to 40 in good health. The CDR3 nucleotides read TGTGCCAGCTCACCACTAACTAGCAGCCGTAATGAGCAGTTCTTC. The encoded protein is CASSPLTSSRNEQFF.